This TCR beta chain was identified in a study of tumor and adjacent non-tumor tissue in lung cancer. This CDR3 has 14 amino acids. CDR1 is SGHAT and CDR2 is FQNNGV in the germline V gene. TCRbeta libraries were built with three rounds of nested PCR, modified from ARM-PCR. MiXCR, applied by TCRdb to the multiplex PCR reads, yields one record per CDR3 protein. The table has tens of thousands of distinct CDR3 sequences, 76% seen once; the top ten hold 45%. The template was RNA from unsorted bulk tissue. More than 3 cm separated this lung sample from the edge of the tumor. Turning to this clonotype: A read error may explain this, as a much larger clone is one base away.

This clonotype was obtained from a man between 60 and 70 years old with non-small cell lung cancer. Sequenced material: distant non-tumor lung tissue. V and J are TRBV11-2 and TRBJ2-5, with unresolved D. CDR3 residues: CASSISDGQGTQYF. The CDR3 region has the DNA TGTGCCAGCAGCATATCCGACGGGCAAGGGACCCAGTACTTC.